These 22 T cell receptor beta chains came from one sample sequenced in a study of metastatic and nonmetastatic thyroid tumors. Thyroid surgery was preceded by no treatment in any patient. TCRdb re-processed the PCR reads through MiXCR. Counted here are some 39,000 clones, about 16% occurring once; the ten biggest clones make up about 20%. The sample comprised blood. These receptors were taken from a female donor with papillary thyroid cancer or a benign thyroid nodule (not recorded which). Some clones in this sample may be carry-over from other donors' samples.

This clone was detected many times. The chain joins TRBV15 to TRBJ2-3; weak D call: TRBD1 (5 bases). Germline values: CDR1 LNHNV, CDR2 YYDKDF (reference sequence). The CDR3 contains 16 residues. Trimming removed 1 base from V and 0 bases from J, with 11 bases in between. The CDR3 nucleotides read TGTGCCACCAGCAGAGGTGGGGCCGCTAGCACAGATACGCAGTATTTT. This sequence encodes CATSRGGAASTDTQYF.

This clone was observed many times. A much larger clonotype is one base distant, so this may be a read error. V gene TRBV12-3 or TRBV12-4 combines with J gene TRBJ2-2, with 8 bases fitting TRBD2. This CDR3 is built from 12 residues. V was clipped by 10 bases and J by 5 bases; unmatched bases: 3. This CDR3 is CATRGGTGELFF. The DNA for the CDR3 is TGTGCCACCCGGGGGGGGACCGGGGAGCTGTTTTTT.

Judged by abundance, this clone is medium-sized. The rearrangement links TRBV6-1 to TRBJ2-3, with D maybe TRBD1 (6 bases). The V and J ends lost 6 bases and 0 bases respectively, with 13 bases between them. The CDR3 has 15 amino acids. Germline V gene sequence: CDR1 MNHNS, CDR2 SASEGT. CDR3 sequence (DNA): TGTGCCAGCAGCCTACAGGGTTTTAGCACAGATACGCAGTATTTT. Residues: CASSLQGFSTDTQYF.

Ten or more counts support this clone. This sequence joins TRBV12-3 or TRBV12-4 and TRBJ1-4; 7 bases line up with TRBD1. This CDR3 has 15 residues. V trimming: 5 bases; J trimming: 10 bases; junction bases outside the gene matches: 13. The CDR3 bases are TGTGCCAGCAGTCGGTTACAGGGGAATATCGGAAAACTGTTTTTT. Translating gives CASSRLQGNIGKLFF.

A note on this clone: An end of the junction does not agree with germline; a read error may underlie this. The chain uses TRBV5-1 and TRBJ1-1; 12 nucleotides line up with TRBD1. The CDR3 spans 15 residues. Germline values: CDR1 SGHRS, CDR2 YFSETQ. CDR3: CASSLQPRDRGQALF. CDR3 DNA sequence: TGCGCCAGCAGCTTGCAGCCCCGGGACAGGGGGCAAGCTTTGTTT. The variable domain in full, completed from reference TRBV5-1 and TRBJ1-1, reads KAGVTQTPRYLIKTRGQQVTLSCSPISGHRSVSWYQQTPGQGLQFLFEYFSETQRNKGNFPGRFSGRQFSNSRSEMNVSTLELGDSALYLCASSLQPRDRGQALFGQGTRLTVV.

This clone came up many times. This chain uses TRBV20-1 with TRBJ2-7; a weak D match, TRBD1 (6 bases). This CDR3 has 13 residues. Trimming pared 1 base from V and 6 bases from J, leaving 13 bases between. The germline V gene encodes CDR1 DFQATT and CDR2 SNEGSKA (reference sequence). CDR3 DNA sequence: TGCAGTGCTAGAGGGACAGAAACACCCGAGCAGTACTTC. Amino acid sequence: CSARGTETPEQYF.

V is TRBV7-9 and J is TRBJ2-1, with 7 bases matching TRBD2. The CDR3 loop spans 13 amino acids. The germline V gene has CDR1 SEHNR and CDR2 FQNEAQ (reference sequence). After removal of 7 bases from V and 8 bases from J, the junction contained 8 bases not matched to a gene. CDR3 bases: TGTGCCAGCACGTGGGGGGGAGTCTATGAGCAGTTCTTC. It is translated as CASTWGGVYEQFF.

This sequence joins TRBV6-4 and TRBJ1-2; 8 bases are a match to TRBD1. This CDR3 comprises 15 residues. V shed 5 bases and J 3 bases; nucleotides not matched to a gene: 8. The V gene's germline CDR1 is MRHNA and CDR2 SNTAGT. Here the CDR3 DNA reads TGTGCCAGCAGTTATCAAAGGACAGGGTACTATGGCTACACCTTC. Encoded protein: CASSYQRTGYYGYTF.

Only a few counts were recorded for this clone. With a much larger clone just one base away, this may be a read error. In the same sample, other DNA sequences code for this CDR3. V gene TRBV29-1 combines with J gene TRBJ2-3; the match to TRBD2 covers 13 bases. The CDR3 runs 14 residues. Germline V gives CDR1 SQVTM, CDR2 ANQGSEA. V shed 8 bases, J shed 10 bases, and the junction held 12 bases outside the gene matches. This chain's CDR3 is CSSAGLAGVRSQYF. CDR3 nucleotides: TGCAGCTCCGCTGGACTAGCGGGAGTACGGTCGCAGTATTTT.

This clone was recorded at least ten times. The junction and the germline gene differ at one end; a read error may be behind it. The rearrangement links TRBV29-1 to TRBJ2-1; 7 bases match TRBD2. The CDR3 length is 14 residues. From germline, CDR1 is SQVTM and CDR2 ANQGSEA. CDR3 amino acids: CSVAPGLQYNEQLF. As DNA, the CDR3 is TGCAGCGTGGCACCGGGACTACAGTACAATGAGCAGCTCTTC.

The sample holds a few counts of this clone. At one boundary the junction diverges from the germline segment, which might be a read error. The rearrangement uses TRBV10-2 and TRBJ1-3; D unclear. Per germline, CDR1 WSHSY and CDR2 SAAADI. The CDR3 is 15 amino acids. CDR3 sequence reads: CASSEVGCSGDTVYF. The CDR3 DNA sequence: TGCGCCAGCAGTGAGGTGGGGTGCTCTGGAGACACCGTATATTTT.

V and J are TRBV20-1 and TRBJ1-6; TRBD1 is a possible D gene (6 bases). Germline V CDR1 and CDR2: DFQATT, SNEGSKA (reference sequence). The CDR3 contains 14 residues. V lost 3 bases and J lost 4, with 10 bases in between. The CDR3 is CSASSGQYNSPLHF. In DNA form, the CDR3 reads TGCAGTGCTAGTTCCGGACAGTATAATTCACCCCTCCACTTT.

In this sample, this clone turned up once. V and J are TRBV30 and TRBJ2-2; D remains ambiguous. V shed 7 bases and J shed 6 bases, with 12 bases lying between them. The V gene's germline CDR1 is GTSNPN and CDR2 SVGIG (reference sequence). CDR3 length equals 12 residues. Here the CDR3 DNA reads TGTGCCTCCCAGACTCGTGCCGGGGAGCTGTTTTTT. Its protein product is CASQTRAGELFF.

This clone came up many times. The chain combines TRBV10-3 with TRBJ1-4, with 8 bases identical to TRBD1. Germline V gives CDR1 ENHRY, CDR2 SYGVKD. V shed 5 bases, J shed 5 bases, and the junction held 7 bases outside the gene matches. This CDR3 spans 15 amino acids. The CDR3 nucleotides are TGTGCCATCAGTCGGAGGACAGGGCCGAATGAAAAACTGTTTTTT. Its translation is CAISRRTGPNEKLFF.

The chain couples TRBV7-8 to TRBJ2-3; 11 nucleotides align to TRBD1. Looked up from germline, CDR1 is SGHVS and CDR2 is FQNEAQ. Trimming at V came to 4 bases and at J to 3 bases, leaving 6 bases not matched to a gene. This CDR3 has 16 amino acids. The chain's CDR3 is CASSSRTGGATDTQYF. CDR3 nucleotide sequence: TGTGCCAGCAGCTCCCGGACAGGGGGCGCGACAGATACGCAGTATTTT.

This clone was counted many times. J is TRBJ2-3 and V is TRBV6-1; D is undetermined. CDR1 MNHNS and CDR2 SASEGT come from the germline V gene. V gave up 6 bases and J gave up 6 bases, with 7 bases separating them. The CDR3 is 11 residues long. The CDR3 DNA follows: TGTGCCAGCAGCATCGTGGATACGCAGTATTTT. Amino acids: CASSIVDTQYF.

This clone was seen at least ten times. The CDR3 region has the DNA TGTGCCAGCAGGGGGACAGAGAACACCGGGGAGCTGTTTTTT. This sequence encodes CASRGTENTGELFF. The chain uses TRBV12-3 or TRBV12-4 and TRBJ2-2, with TRBD1 matching over 7 bases. The CDR3 consists of 14 residues. V lost 6 bases, J lost 1 base, and 2 bases stayed unmatched.

To note about this clone: Because the CDR3 is missing its conserved closing phenylalanine or tryptophan, this is likely a read error. The CDR3 spells CASSVGGYTEAFL. The CDR3 DNA follows: TGTGCCAGCAGCGTGGGAGGATACACTGAAGCTTTCCTT. The chain recombines TRBV9 with TRBJ1-1; D is unclear. The CDR3 is 13 residues long. The V gene lost 2 bases and the J gene lost 3 bases, with 8 bases spanning the gap. Germline loops: CDR1 SGDLS, CDR2 YYNGEE.

As for this clone: A junction boundary mismatches the germline segment, possibly from a read error. V gene TRBV5-6 combines with J gene TRBJ2-3; no clear D gene. Looked up from germline, CDR1 is SGHDT and CDR2 is YYEEEE. The CDR3 length is 15 residues. The CDR3 bases are TGTGCCAGCATCTTGGCACCCGGGTCGGGAGATACGCAGTATTTT. Encoded protein: CASILAPGSGDTQYF. The variable domain in full, with the rest retrieved from reference TRBV5-6 and TRBJ2-3, is DAGVTQSPTHLIKTRGQQVTLRCSPKSGHDTVSWYQQALGQGPQFIFQYYEEEERQRGNFPDRFSGHQFPNYSSELNVNALLLGDSALYLCASILAPGSGDTQYFGPGTRLTVL.

The chain joins TRBV5-4 to TRBJ1-3; D unresolved. The CDR3 covers 14 residues. CDR1 is SGHNT, CDR2 YYREEE, per germline (reference sequence). Deletions cut 0 bases from V and 0 bases from J, with 4 bases between. The CDR3 is CASSLDISGNTIYF. The CDR3 DNA is TGTGCCAGCAGCTTGGACATCTCTGGAAACACCATATATTTT.

This clone was found many times. V is TRBV20-1 and J is TRBJ1-2; D ambiguous. V was trimmed by 3 bases and J by 2 bases, leaving 10 bases between them. The CDR3 contains 13 residues. CDR1 and CDR2 from the germline V gene are DFQATT and SNEGSKA (reference sequence). Written as DNA, the CDR3 is TGCAGTGCTAGGAGTACAGACAACTATGGCTACACCTTC. Its translation: CSARSTDNYGYTF.

As to this clone: Just one base apart from a much larger clone, this may be a read error. The sample has other DNA sequences that encode this CDR3 too. The gene calls are TRBV5-4 and TRBJ1-2, with TRBD1 matching over 7 bases. This CDR3 has 16 residues. The V and J ends lost 4 bases and 1 base, in that order; junction bases with no gene match: 10. Germline V CDR1 and CDR2: SGHNT, YYREEE (reference sequence). This CDR3 reads CASSRTGVRRNYGYTF. The CDR3 DNA reads as TGTGCCAGCAGCCGTACAGGGGTCCGGCGTAACTATGGCTACACCTTC.